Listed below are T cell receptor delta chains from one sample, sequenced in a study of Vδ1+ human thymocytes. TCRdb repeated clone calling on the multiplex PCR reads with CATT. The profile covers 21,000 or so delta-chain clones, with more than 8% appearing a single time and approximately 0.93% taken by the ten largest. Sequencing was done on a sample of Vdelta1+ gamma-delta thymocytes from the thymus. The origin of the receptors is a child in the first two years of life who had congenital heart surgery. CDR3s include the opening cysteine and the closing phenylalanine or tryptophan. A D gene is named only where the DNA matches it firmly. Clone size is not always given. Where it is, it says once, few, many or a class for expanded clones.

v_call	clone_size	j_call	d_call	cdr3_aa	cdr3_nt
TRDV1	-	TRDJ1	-	CALGGLLFLRGIYTDKLIF	TGTGCTCTTGGGGGACTTTTATTCCTACGGGGGATTTACACCGATAAACTCATCTTT
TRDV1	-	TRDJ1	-	CALGGNDRASGSHTDKLIF	TGTGCTCTTGGGGGGAACGACAGGGCCTCTGGGTCTCACACCGATAAACTCATCTTT
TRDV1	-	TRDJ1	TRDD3	CALGDHLPLGDKGKLIF	TGTGCTCTTGGGGACCACCTTCCATTGGGGGATAAAGGTAAACTCATCTTT
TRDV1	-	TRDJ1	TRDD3	CALGEKGGYTDKLIF	TGTGCTCTTGGGGAGAAGGGGGGATACACCGATAAACTCATCTTT
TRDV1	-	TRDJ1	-	CALGELILKLPADKLIF	TGTGCCCTTGGGGAACTAATCTTAAAATTGCCAGCCGATAAACTCATCTTT
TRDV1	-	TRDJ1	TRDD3	CALGKGPSRTGGLYTDKLIF	TGTGCTCTTGGGAAGGGTCCTTCCCGTACTGGGGGGTTGTACACCGATAAACTCATCTTT
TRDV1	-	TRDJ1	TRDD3	CALGEVDWGSDKLIF	TGTGCTCTTGGGGAAGTCGACTGGGGGAGCGATAAACTCATCTTT
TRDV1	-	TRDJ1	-	CALGGLLKLIF	TGTGCTCTTGGGGGCCTCCTAAAACTCATCTTT
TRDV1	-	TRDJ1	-	CALGELTPADSYLPLGDDKLIF	TGTGCTCTTGGGGAACTAACCCCCGCTGATTCCTACCTTCCTCTGGGGGACGATAAACTCATCTTT
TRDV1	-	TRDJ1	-	CALGEPPGGIGARSYTDKLIF	TGTGCTCTTGGGGAACCACCAGGTGGGATCGGCGCCCGCTCTTACACCGATAAACTCATCTTT
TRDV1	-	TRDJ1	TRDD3	CALGVLPDRGMADKLIF	TGTGCTCTTGGGGTTCTCCCTGACAGGGGGATGGCCGATAAACTCATCTTT
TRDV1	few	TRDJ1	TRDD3	CALGERRPSYWGITSYTDKLIF	TGTGCTCTTGGGGAACGACGACCTTCCTACTGGGGGATAACATCCTACACCGATAAACTCATCTTT
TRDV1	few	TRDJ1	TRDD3	CALGEPYPPLYWGSYTDKLIF	TGTGCTCTTGGGGAACCATACCCACCACTGTACTGGGGGTCATACACCGATAAACTCATCTTT
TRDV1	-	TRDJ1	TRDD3	CALGEPTDFHLLGEDTDKLIF	TGTGCTCTTGGGGAACCTACGGACTTTCATCTACTGGGGGAGGACACCGATAAACTCATCTTT
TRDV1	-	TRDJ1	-	CALGEGFLLDDKLIF	TGTGCTCTTGGGGAAGGTTTTTTATTAGACGATAAACTCATCTTT
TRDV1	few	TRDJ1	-	CALGESDLLYTDKLIF	TGTGCTCTTGGAGAATCAGACTTACTGTACACCGATAAACTCATCTTT
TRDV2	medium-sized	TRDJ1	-	CACDTHVGHVPHTDKLIF	TGTGCCTGTGACACTCACGTGGGACACGTACCCCACACCGATAAACTCATCTTT
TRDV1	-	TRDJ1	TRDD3	CALGELSVGYGGLGGPYTDKLIF	TGTGCTCTTGGGGAACTATCTGTGGGATACGGAGGGCTGGGGGGGCCGTACACCGATAAACTCATCTTT
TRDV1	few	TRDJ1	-	CALGELSGLPTFNWGRRDTDKLIF	TGTGCTCTTGGGGAACTCTCGGGCCTTCCTACTTTTAACTGGGGGCGCCGCGACACCGATAAACTCATCTTT
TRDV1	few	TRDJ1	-	CALPDYKPNKLIF	TGTGCTCTACCTGACTACAAGCCCAATAAACTCATCTTT
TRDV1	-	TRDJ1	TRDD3	CALGEPRLMWGINDKLIF	TGTGCTCTTGGGGAACCCAGATTAATGTGGGGGATAAATGATAAACTCATCTTT
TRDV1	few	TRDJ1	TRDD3	CALGERPSGGYTDKLIF	TGTGCTCTTGGGGAACGCCCCTCTGGGGGATACACCGATAAACTCATCTTT
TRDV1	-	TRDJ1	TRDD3	CALGETPPGGGLDKLIF	TGTGCTCTTGGGGAAACACCCCCTGGGGGAGGGTTGGATAAACTCATCTTT